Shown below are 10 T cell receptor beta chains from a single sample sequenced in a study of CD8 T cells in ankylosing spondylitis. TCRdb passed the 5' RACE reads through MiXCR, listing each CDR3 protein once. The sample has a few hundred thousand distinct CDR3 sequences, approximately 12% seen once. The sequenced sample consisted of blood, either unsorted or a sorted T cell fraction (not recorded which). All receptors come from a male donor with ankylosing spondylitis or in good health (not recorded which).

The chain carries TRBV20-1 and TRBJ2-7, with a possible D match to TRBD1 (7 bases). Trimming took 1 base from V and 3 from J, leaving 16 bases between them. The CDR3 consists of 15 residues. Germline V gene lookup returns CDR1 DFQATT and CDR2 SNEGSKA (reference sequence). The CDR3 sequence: CSARVGSQGGYEQYF. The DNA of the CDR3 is TGCAGTGCTAGAGTTGGGAGCCAGGGGGGCTACGAGCAGTACTTC.

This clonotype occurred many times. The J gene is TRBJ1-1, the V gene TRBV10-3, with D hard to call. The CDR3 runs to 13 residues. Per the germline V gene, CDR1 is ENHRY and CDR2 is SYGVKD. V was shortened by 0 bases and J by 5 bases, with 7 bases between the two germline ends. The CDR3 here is CAISESDGTEAFF. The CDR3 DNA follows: TGTGCCATCAGTGAGTCGGATGGGACTGAAGCTTTCTTT.

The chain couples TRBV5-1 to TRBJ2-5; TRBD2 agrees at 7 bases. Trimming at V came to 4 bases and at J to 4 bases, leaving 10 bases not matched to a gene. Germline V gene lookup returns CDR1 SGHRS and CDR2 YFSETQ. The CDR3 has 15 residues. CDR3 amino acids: CASSLGPIAGETQYF. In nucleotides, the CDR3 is TGCGCCAGCAGCCTCGGACCAATAGCGGGAGAGACCCAGTACTTC. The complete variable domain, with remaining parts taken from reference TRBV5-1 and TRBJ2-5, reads KAGVTQTPRYLIKTRGQQVTLSCSPISGHRSVSWYQQTPGQGLQFLFEYFSETQRNKGNFPGRFSGRQFSNSRSEMNVSTLELGDSALYLCASSLGPIAGETQYFGPGTRLLVL.

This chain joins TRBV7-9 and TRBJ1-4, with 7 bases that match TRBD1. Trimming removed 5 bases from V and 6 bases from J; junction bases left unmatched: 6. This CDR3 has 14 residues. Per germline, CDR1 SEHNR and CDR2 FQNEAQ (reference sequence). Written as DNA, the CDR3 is TGTGCCAGCAGCCCGGACAGGAGAGATGAAAAACTGTTTTTT. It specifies CASSPDRRDEKLFF.

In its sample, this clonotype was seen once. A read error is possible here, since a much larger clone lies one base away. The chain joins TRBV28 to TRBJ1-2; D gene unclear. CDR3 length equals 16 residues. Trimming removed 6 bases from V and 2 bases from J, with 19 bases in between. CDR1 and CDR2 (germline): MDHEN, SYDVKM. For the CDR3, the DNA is TGTGCCAGCAGGACGTCTCTGGGATGGGTAAACTATGGCTACACCTTC. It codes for CASRTSLGWVNYGYTF.

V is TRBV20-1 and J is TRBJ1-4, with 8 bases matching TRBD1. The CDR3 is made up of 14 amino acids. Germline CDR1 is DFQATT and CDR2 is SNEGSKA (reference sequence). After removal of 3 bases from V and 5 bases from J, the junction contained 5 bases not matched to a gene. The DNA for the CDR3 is TGCAGTGCTAGCTCAGACAGGGGAAATGAAAAACTGTTTTTT. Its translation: CSASSDRGNEKLFF.

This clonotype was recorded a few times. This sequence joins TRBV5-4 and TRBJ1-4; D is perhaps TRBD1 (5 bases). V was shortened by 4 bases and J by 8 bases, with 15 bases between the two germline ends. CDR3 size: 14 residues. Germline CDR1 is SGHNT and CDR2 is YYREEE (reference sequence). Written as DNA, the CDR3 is TGTGCCAGCAGCACGGGACCGCTGGGGGAAAAACTGTTTTTT. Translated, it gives CASSTGPLGEKLFF.

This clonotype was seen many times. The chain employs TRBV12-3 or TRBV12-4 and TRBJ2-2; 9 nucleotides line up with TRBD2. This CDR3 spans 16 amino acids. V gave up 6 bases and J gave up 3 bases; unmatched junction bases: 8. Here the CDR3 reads CASRKREAADTGELFF. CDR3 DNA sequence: TGTGCCAGCAGAAAGCGGGAGGCCGCAGACACCGGGGAGCTGTTTTTT.

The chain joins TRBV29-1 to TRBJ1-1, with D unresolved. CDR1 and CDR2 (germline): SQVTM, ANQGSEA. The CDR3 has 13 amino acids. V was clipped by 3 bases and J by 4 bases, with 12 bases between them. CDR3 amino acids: CSVEGGPGTEAFF. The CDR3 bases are TGCAGCGTTGAGGGAGGGCCAGGCACTGAAGCTTTCTTT.

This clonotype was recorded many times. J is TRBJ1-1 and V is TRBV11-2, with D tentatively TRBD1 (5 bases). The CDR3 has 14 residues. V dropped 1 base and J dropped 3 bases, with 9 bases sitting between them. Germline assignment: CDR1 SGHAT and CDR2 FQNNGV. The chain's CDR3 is CASSLARGDTEAFF. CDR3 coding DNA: TGTGCCAGCAGCTTAGCTCGGGGGGACACTGAAGCTTTCTTT.